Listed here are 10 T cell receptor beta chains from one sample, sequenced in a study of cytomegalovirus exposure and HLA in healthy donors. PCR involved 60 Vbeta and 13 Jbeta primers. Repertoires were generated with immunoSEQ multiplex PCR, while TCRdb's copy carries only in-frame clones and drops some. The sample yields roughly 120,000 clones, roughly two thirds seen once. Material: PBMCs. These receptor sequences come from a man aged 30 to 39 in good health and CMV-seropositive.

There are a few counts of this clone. The CDR3 loop reads CASSETAYEQYF. Here the CDR3 DNA reads TGTGCCAGCAGCGAGACTGCCTACGAGCAGTACTTC. The chain has TRBV5-5 and TRBJ2-7, with unresolved D. CDR1 is SGHKS, CDR2 YYEKEE, per germline (reference sequence). Trimming removed 4 bases from V and 2 bases from J, with 7 bases in between. This CDR3 contains 12 residues.

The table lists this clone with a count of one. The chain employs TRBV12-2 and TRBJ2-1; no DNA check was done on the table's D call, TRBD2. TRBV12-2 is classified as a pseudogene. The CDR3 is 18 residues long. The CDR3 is CASRLAPHGRNPYNEQFF. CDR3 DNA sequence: TGTGCAAGTCGCTTAGCGCCTCACGGGAGGAACCCATACAATGAGCAGTTCTTC.

CDR3 DNA: TGTGCCACCCCAAAGGACAGGGCTAGCAATCAGCCCCAGCATTTT. Its protein product is CATPKDRASNQPQHF. The chain couples TRBV28 to TRBJ1-5, with 8 bases lining up with TRBD1. The CDR3 loop spans 15 amino acids. CDR1 is MDHEN, CDR2 SYDVKM, per germline. With 10 bases clipped from V and 0 bases from J, the junction kept 8 bases outside the gene matches.

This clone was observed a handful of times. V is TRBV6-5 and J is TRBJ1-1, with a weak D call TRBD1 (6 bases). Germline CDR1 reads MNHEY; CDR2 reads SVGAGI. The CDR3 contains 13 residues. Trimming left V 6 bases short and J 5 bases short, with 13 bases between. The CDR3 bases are TGTGCCAGCAGCCTGGACAGAGAGACTGAAGCTTTCTTT. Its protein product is CASSLDRETEAFF.

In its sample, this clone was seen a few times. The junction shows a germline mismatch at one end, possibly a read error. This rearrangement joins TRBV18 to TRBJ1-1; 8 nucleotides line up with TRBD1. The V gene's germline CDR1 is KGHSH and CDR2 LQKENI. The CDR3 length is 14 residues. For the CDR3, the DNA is TGTGCCAGCTACAGGGGGAGTCCTTTCCCTGAGGCTTTCTTT. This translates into CASYRGSPFPEAFF.

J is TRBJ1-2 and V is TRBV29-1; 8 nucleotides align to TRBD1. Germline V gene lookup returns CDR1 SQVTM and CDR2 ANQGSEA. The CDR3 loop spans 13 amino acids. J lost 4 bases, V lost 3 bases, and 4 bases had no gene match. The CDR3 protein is CSVEGQAFYGYTF. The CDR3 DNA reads TGCAGCGTTGAGGGACAGGCTTTCTATGGCTACACCTTC.

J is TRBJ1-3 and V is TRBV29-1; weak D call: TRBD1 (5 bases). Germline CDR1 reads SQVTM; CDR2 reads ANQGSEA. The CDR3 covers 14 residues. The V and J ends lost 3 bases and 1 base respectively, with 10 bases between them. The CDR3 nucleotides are TGCAGCGTTGACGGCAGGGATTCTGGAAACACCATATATTTT. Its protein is CSVDGRDSGNTIYF.

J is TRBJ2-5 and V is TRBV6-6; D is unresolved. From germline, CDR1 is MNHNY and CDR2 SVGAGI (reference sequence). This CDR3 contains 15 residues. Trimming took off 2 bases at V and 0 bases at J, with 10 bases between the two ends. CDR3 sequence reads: CASSYPVLNQETQYF. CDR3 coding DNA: TGTGCCAGCAGTTACCCGGTTTTGAACCAAGAGACCCAGTACTTC.

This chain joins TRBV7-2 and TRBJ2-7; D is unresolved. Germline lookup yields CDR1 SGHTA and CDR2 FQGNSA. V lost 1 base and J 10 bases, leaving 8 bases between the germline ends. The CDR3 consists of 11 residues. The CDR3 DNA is TGTGCCAGCAGCTTAGGTGGCTCTCAGTACTTC. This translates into CASSLGGSQYF.

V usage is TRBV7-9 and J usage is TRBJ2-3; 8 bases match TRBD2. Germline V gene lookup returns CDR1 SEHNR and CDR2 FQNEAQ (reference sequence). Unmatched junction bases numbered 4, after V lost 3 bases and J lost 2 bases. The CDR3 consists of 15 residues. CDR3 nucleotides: TGTGCCAGCAGCTTTAGCGGGATCCCCACAGATACGCAGTATTTT. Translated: CASSFSGIPTDTQYF. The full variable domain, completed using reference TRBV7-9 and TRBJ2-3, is DTGVSQNPRHKITKRGQNVTFRCDPISEHNRLYWYRQTLGQGPEFLTYFQNEAQLEKSRLLSDRFSAERPKGSFSTLEIQRTEQGDSAMYLCASSFSGIPTDTQYFGPGTRLTVL.